This entry lists 15 T cell receptor beta chains sequenced from one sample in a study of metastatic and nonmetastatic thyroid tumors. Patients underwent thyroid surgery, and none had received any treatment before it. TCRdb redid the clone calls on the PCR reads using MiXCR. This table holds some 93,000 clones, approximately 12% found once. Sequenced input: blood. These receptors all come from a female donor with papillary thyroid cancer or a benign thyroid nodule (not recorded which). Some clones in this sample may be carry-over from other donors' samples.

This clone was counted at least ten times. J is TRBJ2-7 and V is TRBV4-3; TRBD2 is a possible D gene (5 bases). The CDR3 is 14 amino acids. CDR1 is LGHNA and CDR2 is YSLEER in the germline V gene. V gave up 0 bases and J gave up 3 bases, with 9 bases separating them. The CDR3 region is CASSQDGSGYEQYF. The DNA of the CDR3 is TGCGCCAGCAGCCAAGATGGGAGCGGCTACGAGCAGTACTTC.

A remark on this clone: It may be a read error: a sequence one base away is much more abundant. This rearrangement joins TRBV9 to TRBJ2-3; 8 bases map to TRBD2. Germline V gives CDR1 SGDLS, CDR2 YYNGEE. There are 15 residues in the CDR3. With 5 bases clipped from V and 2 bases from J, the junction kept 7 bases outside the gene matches. CDR3: CASRARTSLTDTQYF. The CDR3 DNA reads TGTGCCAGCAGGGCCCGGACTAGCCTCACAGATACGCAGTATTTT.

This clone appeared many times. The rearrangement uses TRBV28 and TRBJ2-5; the D is unclear. From germline, CDR1 is MDHEN and CDR2 SYDVKM. The CDR3 is made up of 15 amino acids. V lost 5 bases, J lost 4 bases, and 17 bases lay in between. CDR3 region: CASSTEAGVLETQYF. The CDR3 nucleotides are TGTGCCAGCAGTACCGAGGCAGGAGTATTAGAGACCCAGTACTTC. The full variable domain, in which reference TRBV28 and TRBJ2-5 provide the parts outside the CDR3, is DVKVTQSSRYLVKRTGEKVFLECVQDMDHENMFWYRQDPGLGLRLIYFSYDVKMKEKGDIPEGYSVSREKKERFSLILESASTNQTSMYLCASSTEAGVLETQYFGPGTRLLVL.

This clone was detected once. The rearrangement links TRBV5-1 to TRBJ2-3; 10 positions match TRBD2. The V gene's germline CDR1 is SGHRS and CDR2 YFSETQ. J gave up 4 bases and V 5 bases, and 4 bases lay outside the gene matches. CDR3 length: 14 residues. The CDR3 is CASRDSGGADTQYF. DNA for the CDR3: TGCGCCAGCAGGGACAGCGGGGGGGCAGATACGCAGTATTTT.

Notes on this clone: Other nucleotide sequences in the sample specify the same CDR3. This rearrangement joins TRBV11-1 to TRBJ2-3; 10 nucleotides match TRBD2. The V segment lost 5 bases and the J segment 2 bases; nucleotides outside the gene matches: 16. Germline CDR1 SGHAT, CDR2 FQDESV (reference sequence). The CDR3 runs to 19 residues. The CDR3 here is CASSLVASGGRTFTDTQYF. In nucleotides, the CDR3 is TGTGCCAGCAGCCTAGTCGCTAGCGGGGGACGGACGTTCACAGATACGCAGTATTTT.

In this sample, this clone turned up many times. V usage is TRBV19 and J usage is TRBJ1-5, with TRBD1 as a possible D gene (6 bases). The CDR3 consists of 15 residues. Trimming cost V 5 bases and J 1 base, with 12 bases left between them. The germline CDR1 and CDR2 sequences are LNHDA and SQIVND (reference sequence). The CDR3 sequence: CASSGQGLSNQPQHF. CDR3 DNA sequence: TGTGCCAGTAGTGGGCAGGGGCTAAGCAATCAGCCCCAGCATTTT.

This clone was seen many times. The chain carries TRBV5-1 and TRBJ1-4; D call uncertain. Germline V gene lookup returns CDR1 SGHRS and CDR2 YFSETQ. This CDR3 comprises 16 residues. V lost 0 bases and J 0 bases, leaving 9 bases between the germline ends. CDR3 loop: CASSLGGQATNEKLFF. DNA of the CDR3: TGCGCCAGCAGCTTGGGCGGGCAGGCAACTAATGAAAAACTGTTTTTT.

A remark on this clone: It may be a read error: a sequence one base away is much more abundant. Other DNA sequences in the sample encode the same CDR3. J is TRBJ2-3 and V is TRBV7-2; the D is unclear. Germline V gives CDR1 SGHTA, CDR2 FQGNSA. This CDR3 contains 13 residues. CDR3 residues: CASSFVPTDTQYF. The CDR3 region has the DNA TGTGCCAGCAGCTTCGTCCCCACAGATACGCAGTATTTC.

This clone was counted only a few times. A read error may explain this, as a much larger clone is one base away. This specimen includes other DNA sequences encoding the same CDR3. The CDR3 spells CASSITRRNEQFF. CDR3 sequence (DNA): TGTGCCAGCAGCATCACGCGGCGTAATGAGCAGTTCTTC. This rearrangement joins TRBV7-8 to TRBJ2-1; D call uncertain. The germline V gene has CDR1 SGHVS and CDR2 FQNEAQ. Trimming removed 5 bases from V and 7 bases from J, with 12 bases in between. The CDR3 contains 13 residues.

This clone was detected many times. CDR3 sequence: CASSRVPGPTATGELFF. The DNA of the CDR3 is TGTGCCAGCAGCCGGGTTCCGGGACCCACCGCCACCGGGGAGCTGTTTTTT. The V call is TRBV4-2, the J call TRBJ2-2, with D perhaps matching TRBD1 or TRBD2 (5 bases each). This CDR3 is 17 amino acids long. V shed 4 bases and J shed 4 bases, with 19 bases lying between them. Per the germline V gene, CDR1 is LGHNA and CDR2 is YNFKEQ.

There are many counts of this clone. The chain combines TRBV13 with TRBJ2-1; 12 nucleotides align to TRBD1. CDR3 length: 17 amino acids. The V gene end was trimmed by 5 bases and the J gene end by 7 bases; junction bases not matched to a gene: 12. Germline CDR1 and CDR2: PRHDT and FYEKMQ (reference sequence). Here the CDR3 reads CASSLLAGTGGRNEQFF. The CDR3 DNA sequence: TGTGCCAGCAGCCTACTCGCCGGGACAGGGGGCCGAAATGAGCAGTTCTTC.

The rearrangement uses TRBV6-5 and TRBJ2-7; a weak D match, TRBD2 (5 bases). CDR3 size: 18 residues. V shed 5 bases and J shed 0 bases, with 23 bases lying between them. Germline values: CDR1 MNHEY, CDR2 SVGAGI. The chain's CDR3 is CASSESTTIGMLSYEQYF. In nucleotides, the CDR3 is TGTGCCAGCAGTGAATCCACGACTATCGGGATGCTCTCCTACGAGCAGTACTTC.

The sample holds many counts of this clone. The chain has TRBV6-2 or TRBV6-3 and TRBJ2-2; D call uncertain. Germline V gene data show CDR1 as MNHEY and CDR2 as SVGEGT. V dropped 11 bases and J dropped 4 bases, with 14 bases sitting between them. This CDR3 spans 13 amino acids. CDR3 sequence (DNA): TGTGCCGGCGGAAAGAGTATCACCGGGGAGCTGTTTTTT. Amino acids: CAGGKSITGELFF.

The sample holds many counts of this clone. This chain joins TRBV28 and TRBJ1-2; perhaps TRBD1 as D (5 bases). Germline V lookup: CDR1 MDHEN, CDR2 SYDVKM. V gave up 6 bases and J gave up 4 bases, with 12 bases separating them. The CDR3 spans 13 residues. The CDR3 nucleotides are TGTGCCAGCAGCACTCAGGGTGGCTATGGCTACACCTTC. As protein: CASSTQGGYGYTF.

V is TRBV19 and J is TRBJ2-6, with 12 bases identical to TRBD1. The CDR3 extends over 20 amino acids. With 4 bases clipped from V and 0 bases from J, the junction kept 10 bases outside the gene matches. The germline CDR1 and CDR2 sequences are LNHDA and SQIVND (reference sequence). DNA for the CDR3: TGTGCCAGTAGTACTACCGGGACAGGGGGCCGTCACTCTGGGGCCAACGTCCTGACTTTC. Its protein product is CASSTTGTGGRHSGANVLTF.